One sample yielded the 25 T cell receptor beta chains listed below, sequenced in a study of PD-1 blockade in classical Hodgkin lymphoma. Only in-frame clones appear in the TCRdb table, and some are missing; sequencing was by immunoSEQ multiplex PCR. The sample contains about 76,000 clones, about nine tenths of which appear only once. All patients relapsed after autologous stem cell transplantation, and brentuximab vedotin exposure varied. The sequences come from peripheral blood mononuclear cells (PBMCs), collected at baseline. These TCRs come from a human donor with classical Hodgkin lymphoma.

This clone was seen a few times. The rearrangement uses TRBV6-1 and TRBJ1-3; D is ambiguous. The ends were cut back, 2 bases at V and 3 bases at J, with 14 bases in the middle. Germline CDR1 MNHNS, CDR2 SASEGT. This CDR3 has 16 amino acids. This CDR3 is CASSEQAYGDGNTIYF. The CDR3 DNA is TGTGCCAGCAGTGAACAAGCGTACGGGGATGGAAACACCATATATTTT.

The chain carries TRBV2 and TRBJ1-5; D is possibly TRBD1 (5 bases). Germline values: CDR1 SNHLY, CDR2 FYNNEI. V lost 6 bases and J 2 bases, leaving 17 bases between the germline ends. This CDR3 comprises 16 residues. CDR3 nucleotide sequence: TGTGCCAGCAGCCCCGGGGGACGGGATGGCAATCAGCCCCAGCATTTT. This sequence encodes CASSPGGRDGNQPQHF.

The chain is built from TRBV27 and TRBJ2-1; D ambiguous. CDR3 size: 14 residues. Germline CDR1 and CDR2: MNHEY and SMNVEV (reference sequence). V lost 6 bases and J lost 4, with 13 bases in between. The CDR3: CASSDNNNYNEQFF. CDR3 DNA sequence: TGTGCCAGCAGCGATAATAACAATTACAATGAGCAGTTCTTC.

The chain is built from TRBV30 and TRBJ2-3; D not certain. Germline V gene sequence: CDR1 GTSNPN, CDR2 SVGIG (reference sequence). Trimming shortened V by 8 bases and J by 0 bases, and 12 bases separated the two germline ends. This CDR3 is 13 amino acids long. CDR3 residues: CARRTESTDTQYF. CDR3 DNA: TGTGCCCGGCGGACGGAGAGCACAGATACGCAGTATTTT.

A single count supports this clone. The CDR3 nucleotides read TGTGCCAGCAGTTACTCGTACAGCCTCCTGGATGGCTACACCTTC. It encodes CASSYSYSLLDGYTF. The rearrangement links TRBV6-5 to TRBJ1-2; D is unresolved. Germline CDR1 reads MNHEY; CDR2 reads SVGAGI. The CDR3 consists of 15 residues. V was trimmed by 0 bases and J by 6 bases, leaving 14 bases between them.

The chain has TRBV10-3 and TRBJ1-2, with 9 nucleotides matching TRBD1. The CDR3 consists of 21 residues. Per the germline V gene, CDR1 is ENHRY and CDR2 is SYGVKD. Unmatched junction bases numbered 28, after V lost 3 bases and J lost 8 bases. CDR3 sequence reads: CAISDPIGNRDRELSTPGYTF. The CDR3 DNA follows: TGTGCCATCAGTGACCCCATCGGGAACCGGGACAGGGAACTATCCACGCCGGGCTACACCTTC.

This chain uses TRBV10-2 with TRBJ2-1; 10 nucleotides align to TRBD1. V was clipped by 5 bases and J by 5 bases; unmatched bases: 3. This CDR3 spans 14 amino acids. CDR1 is WSHSY and CDR2 is SAAADI in the germline V gene. The CDR3 region is CASSRQGADNEQFF. DNA for the CDR3: TGCGCCAGCAGTCGACAGGGGGCGGACAATGAGCAGTTCTTC.

The rearrangement links TRBV29-1 to TRBJ2-7; D not resolved. CDR3 length equals 11 residues. Trimming cost V 4 bases and J 2 bases, with 6 bases left between them. Germline V gene lookup returns CDR1 SQVTM and CDR2 ANQGSEA. For the CDR3, the DNA is TGCAGCGTTGGTCTAGCCTACGAGCAGTACTTC. Translating gives CSVGLAYEQYF.

The V and J genes are TRBV4-2 and TRBJ1-1; possible D gene TRBD1, 5 bases. V lost 8 bases and J lost 1, with 8 bases in between. The CDR3 has 12 amino acids. Germline V gene lookup returns CDR1 LGHNA and CDR2 YNFKEQ. CDR3 amino acids: CASGGGNTEAFF. CDR3 coding DNA: TGTGCCAGCGGCGGGGGGAACACTGAAGCTTTCTTT.

This chain uses TRBV6-1 with TRBJ1-1; D possibly corresponds to TRBD1 (6 bases). Germline lookup yields CDR1 MNHNS and CDR2 SASEGT. This CDR3 has 14 residues. V lost 6 bases to trimming and J lost 5 bases, with 16 bases between them. CDR3 nucleotide sequence: TGTGCCAGCAGCTCTCCGGCGGGGGCTACTGAAGCTTTCTTT. Translating it yields CASSSPAGATEAFF.

The J gene is TRBJ1-1, the V gene TRBV6-5, with 10 bases identical to TRBD1. The CDR3 totals 14 residues. Trimming cost V 6 bases and J 4 bases; bases outside gene matches: 5. CDR1 and CDR2 from the germline V gene are MNHEY and SVGAGI. CDR3 in amino acids: CASSSDRGSTEAFF. In DNA form, the CDR3 reads TGTGCCAGCAGCTCGGACAGGGGGAGCACTGAAGCTTTCTTT.

This chain's CDR3 is CASSTKDGYGYTF. The DNA of the CDR3 is TGTGCCAGCAGCACTAAGGACGGCTATGGCTACACCTTC. The J gene is TRBJ1-2, the V gene TRBV11-1; D is ambiguous. Trimming left V 5 bases short and J 4 bases short, with 11 bases between. The germline gives CDR1 SGHAT, CDR2 FQDESV (reference sequence). CDR3 length: 13 residues.

This clone is a singleton in its sample. The chain carries TRBV11-2 and TRBJ2-7; weak D call: TRBD1 (6 bases). CDR3 length: 13 amino acids. V lost 0 bases and J lost 7, with 10 bases in between. The germline gives CDR1 SGHAT, CDR2 FQNNGV. CDR3 coding DNA: TGTGCCAGCAGCTTAGAAGGGGGTAGGGAGCAGTACTTC. It translates to CASSLEGGREQYF.

This chain links TRBV6-5 with TRBJ2-5; 13 bases are a match to TRBD2. J lost 5 bases, V lost 6 bases, and 6 bases had no gene match. The V gene's germline CDR1 is MNHEY and CDR2 SVGAGI. The CDR3 is 15 amino acids. The chain's CDR3 is CASSGLAGAGETQYF. CDR3 sequence (DNA): TGTGCCAGCAGCGGACTAGCGGGAGCTGGGGAGACCCAGTACTTC.

The count of this clone is one. The chain recombines TRBV7-8 with TRBJ2-7; 8 bases map to TRBD1. Germline CDR1 is SGHVS and CDR2 is FQNEAQ. The CDR3 extends over 15 amino acids. V gave up 5 bases and J gave up 3 bases; unmatched junction bases: 9. In DNA form, the CDR3 reads TGTGCCAGCAGCCGCCCCGGACAGGGATTCTACGAGCAGTACTTC. It translates to CASSRPGQGFYEQYF.

The chain uses TRBV28 and TRBJ1-1; the D is unclear. CDR1 is MDHEN and CDR2 is SYDVKM in the germline V gene. The CDR3 extends over 13 amino acids. The V and J ends lost 0 bases and 4 bases respectively, with 6 bases between them. Written as DNA, the CDR3 is TGTGCCAGCAGTTTATGGACGAGCACTGAAGCTTTCTTT. Translation: CASSLWTSTEAFF.

The rearrangement uses TRBV11-3 and TRBJ1-1; D is unresolved. The germline V gene has CDR1 SGHNT and CDR2 YENEEA. The germline V and J ends were trimmed by 0 bases and 8 bases, with 7 bases remaining between them. The CDR3 extends over 12 amino acids. The CDR3 DNA reads TGTGCCAGCAGCTTAGATGGCAGCGAAGCTTTCTTT. Its protein product is CASSLDGSEAFF.

The chain uses TRBV27 and TRBJ2-3; TRBD2 matches 15 bases. The CDR3 consists of 17 residues. Germline trimming cut 5 bases from V and 6 bases from J; bases unmatched to any gene: 9. The germline V gene has CDR1 MNHEY and CDR2 SMNVEV (reference sequence). The CDR3 nucleotides read TGTGCCAGCAGTCCCCGGACTAGCGGGAGGGGAGGGGATACGCAGTATTTT. Residues: CASSPRTSGRGGDTQYF.

The chain combines TRBV5-4 with TRBJ1-4; 10 bases fit TRBD1. The length of the CDR3 is 17 residues. From germline, CDR1 is SGHNT and CDR2 YYREEE (reference sequence). J lost 0 bases, V lost 4 bases, and 6 bases had no gene match. The CDR3 reads CASSQKGTGATNEKLFF. DNA of the CDR3: TGTGCCAGCAGCCAGAAAGGGACAGGGGCAACTAATGAAAAACTGTTTTTT.

V and J are TRBV7-2 and TRBJ2-6; D remains unclear. The germline V gene has CDR1 SGHTA and CDR2 FQGNSA. Trimming shortened V by 1 base and J by 0 bases, and 10 bases separated the two germline ends. The CDR3 spans 17 residues. The CDR3 is CASSLEASSSGANVLTF. The DNA of the CDR3 is TGTGCCAGCAGCTTAGAGGCCTCTAGCTCTGGGGCCAACGTCCTGACTTTC.

The J gene is TRBJ1-2, the V gene TRBV11-2, with a weak D call TRBD1 (5 bases). In germline, CDR1 is SGHAT, CDR2 FQNNGV. The CDR3 runs 13 residues. Trimming shortened V by 5 bases and J by 1 base, and 8 bases separated the two germline ends. The CDR3 DNA reads as TGTGCCAGCAGCAGGGGACTTAACTATGGCTACACCTTC. As protein: CASSRGLNYGYTF.

The chain uses TRBV2 and TRBJ1-2; no reliable D call. Looked up from germline, CDR1 is SNHLY and CDR2 is FYNNEI. The germline V and J ends were trimmed by 5 bases and 3 bases, with 13 bases remaining between them. The CDR3 spans 14 residues. The CDR3 is CASSLRDTYYGYTF. DNA of the CDR3: TGTGCCAGCAGTCTTAGAGACACCTACTATGGCTACACCTTC.

This chain uses TRBV14 with TRBJ1-2; perhaps TRBD1 as D (5 bases). There are 17 residues in the CDR3. Trimming took off 0 bases at V and 3 bases at J, with 17 bases between the two ends. Germline-derived CDR1 and CDR2 are SGHDN and FVKESK. The CDR3 here is CASSQDHGPGLDYGYTF. The CDR3 nucleotides read TGTGCCAGCAGCCAAGATCATGGTCCAGGGTTGGACTATGGCTACACCTTC.

J is TRBJ1-2 and V is TRBV4-1, with D maybe TRBD1 (6 bases). This CDR3 has 14 residues. Trimming took off 1 base at V and 6 bases at J, with 12 bases between the two ends. Germline CDR1 MGHRA, CDR2 YSYEKL. CDR3 sequence reads: CASSQARGADGYTF. In nucleotides, the CDR3 is TGCGCCAGCAGCCAAGCTCGGGGGGCGGATGGCTACACCTTC.

The chain recombines TRBV27 with TRBJ2-7; the match to TRBD2 covers 7 bases. Germline V gene data show CDR1 as MNHEY and CDR2 as SMNVEV (reference sequence). The CDR3 has 13 amino acids. The J segment lost 1 base and the V segment lost 10 bases, leaving 7 bases of the junction unmatched. In DNA form, the CDR3 reads TGTGCCACTAGACCTAGCGGATCCTACGAGCAGTACTTC. The encoded protein is CATRPSGSYEQYF.